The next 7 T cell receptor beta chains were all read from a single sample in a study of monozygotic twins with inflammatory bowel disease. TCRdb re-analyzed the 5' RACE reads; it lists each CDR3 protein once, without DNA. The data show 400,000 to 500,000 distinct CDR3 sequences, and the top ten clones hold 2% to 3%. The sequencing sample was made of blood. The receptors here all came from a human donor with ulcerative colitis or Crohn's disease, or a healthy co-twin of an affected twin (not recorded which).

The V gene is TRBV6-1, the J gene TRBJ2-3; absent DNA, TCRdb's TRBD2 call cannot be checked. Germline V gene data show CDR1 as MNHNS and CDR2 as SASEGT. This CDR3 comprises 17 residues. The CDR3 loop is CASSRDFPAGGTDTQYF.

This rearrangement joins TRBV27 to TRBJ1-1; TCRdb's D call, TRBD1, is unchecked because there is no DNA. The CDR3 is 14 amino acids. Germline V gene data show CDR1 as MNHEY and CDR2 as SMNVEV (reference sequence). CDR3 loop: CASSPTGWNTEAFF.

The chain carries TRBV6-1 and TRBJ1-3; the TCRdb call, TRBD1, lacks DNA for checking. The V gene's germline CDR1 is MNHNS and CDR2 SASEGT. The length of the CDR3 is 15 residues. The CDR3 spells CASRLSTGAGNTIYF.

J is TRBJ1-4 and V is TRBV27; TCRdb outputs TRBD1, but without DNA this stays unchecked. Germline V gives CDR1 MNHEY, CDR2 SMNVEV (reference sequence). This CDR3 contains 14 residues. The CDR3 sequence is CASSLTELNEKLFF.

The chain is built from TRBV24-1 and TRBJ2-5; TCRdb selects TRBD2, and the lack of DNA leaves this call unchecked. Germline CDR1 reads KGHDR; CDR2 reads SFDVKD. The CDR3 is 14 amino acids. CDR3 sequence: CATSAGDRGETQYF.

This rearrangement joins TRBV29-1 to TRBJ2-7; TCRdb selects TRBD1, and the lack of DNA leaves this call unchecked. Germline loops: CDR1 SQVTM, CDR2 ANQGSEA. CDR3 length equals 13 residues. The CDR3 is CSVEGTGGYEQYF.

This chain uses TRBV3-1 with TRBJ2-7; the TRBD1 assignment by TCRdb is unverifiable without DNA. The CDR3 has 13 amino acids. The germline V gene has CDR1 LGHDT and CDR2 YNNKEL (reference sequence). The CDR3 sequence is CASSPPGTSEQYF.